Shown below are 4 T cell receptor beta chains from a single sample sequenced in a study of T cell responses to AZD1222 COVID-19 vaccine. The repertoire was sequenced with immunoSEQ multiplex PCR; TCRdb's copy has only in-frame clones and lacks some. There are 130,000 or so clones in the sample; just under 95% occur only once, and roughly 7.2% lies in the top ten. Specimen: peripheral blood, collected on day 0 of AZD1222 vaccination. Receptor source: an adult in good health.

V is TRBV9 and J is TRBJ1-3, with 10 positions matching TRBD1. Germline V gives CDR1 SGDLS, CDR2 YYNGEE. Germline trimming cut 0 bases from V and 4 bases from J; bases unmatched to any gene: 7. This CDR3 spans 17 amino acids. CDR3 region: CASSVAWDRGKGNTIYF. The CDR3 DNA sequence: TGTGCCAGCAGCGTAGCTTGGGACAGGGGAAAAGGAAACACCATATATTTT.

Only one count was recorded for this clone. The chain uses TRBV19 and TRBJ1-4; 8 bases align to TRBD1. Germline V gene lookup returns CDR1 LNHDA and CDR2 SQIVND (reference sequence). This CDR3 is 14 amino acids long. V lost 6 bases and J lost 0; bases outside the gene matches: 0. The CDR3 DNA is TGTGCCAGTAGGGACAGGGCAACTAATGAAAAACTGTTTTTT. Its translation: CASRDRATNEKLFF.

The V call is TRBV6-5, the J call TRBJ1-2; TRBD1 matches 7 bases. Germline assignment: CDR1 MNHEY and CDR2 SVGAGI. V trimming: 2 bases; J trimming: 3 bases; junction bases outside the gene matches: 6. The CDR3 runs 15 residues. As DNA, the CDR3 is TGTGCCAGCAGTTACGCCAGGGGGGGCGACTATGGCTACACCTTC. Protein product: CASSYARGGDYGYTF.

The chain carries TRBV6-5 and TRBJ1-4, with TRBD1 matching over 7 bases. The CDR3 consists of 13 residues. With 11 bases clipped from V and 4 bases from J, the junction kept 7 bases outside the gene matches. The germline gives CDR1 MNHEY, CDR2 SVGAGI. Here the CDR3 DNA reads TGTGCCTCCTCGGGACAGCTTAATGAAAAACTGTTTTTT. Its translation: CASSGQLNEKLFF.